This TCR beta chain was identified in a study of T cell clonality in common variable immunodeficiency. General study points: Fewer TCRbeta clones were shared among CVID subjects than controls. Fewer deletions and N-nucleotide insertions were reportedly seen in common variable immunodeficiency TCR beta sequences. Links between repertoire features and CVID complications were heterogeneity-limited. Compared with healthy controls, CVID subjects showed increased TCRbeta clonality, mostly in about a third.

The sample holds many counts of this clone. As yet, its antigen is unknown. The read finishes 3 residues shy of the CDR3 end, and the germline J gene is used to complete it. The CDR3 runs to 12 residues. The V gene's germline CDR1 is SGHAT and CDR2 FQNNGV. V gave up 1 base and J gave up 5 bases, with 3 bases separating them. Here immunoSEQ multiplex PCR was the method, and the copy in TCRdb shows in-frame clones only, minus some. The sample holds around 57,000 clones, and no clone turns up only once. The material sequenced was peripheral blood mononuclear cells. This rearrangement joins TRBV11-2 to TRBJ2-1, with D unclear. This sequence was found in a person aged 18 to 75 in good health. CDR3 sequence reads: CASSLADNEQFF. CDR3 DNA, as far as it was read: TGTGCCAGCAGCTTAGCAGACAATGAG.